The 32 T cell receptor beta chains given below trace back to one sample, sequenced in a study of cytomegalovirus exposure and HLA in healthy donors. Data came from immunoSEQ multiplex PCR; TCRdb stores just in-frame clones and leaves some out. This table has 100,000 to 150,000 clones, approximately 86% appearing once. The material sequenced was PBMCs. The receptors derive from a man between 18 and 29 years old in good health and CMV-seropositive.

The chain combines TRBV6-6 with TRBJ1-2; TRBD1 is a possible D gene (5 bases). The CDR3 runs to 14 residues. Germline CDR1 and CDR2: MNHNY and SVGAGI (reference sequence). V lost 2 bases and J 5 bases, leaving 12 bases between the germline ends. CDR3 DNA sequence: TGTGCCAGCAGTTACGCAGGGCCTGGGTATGGCTACACCTTC. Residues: CASSYAGPGYGYTF.

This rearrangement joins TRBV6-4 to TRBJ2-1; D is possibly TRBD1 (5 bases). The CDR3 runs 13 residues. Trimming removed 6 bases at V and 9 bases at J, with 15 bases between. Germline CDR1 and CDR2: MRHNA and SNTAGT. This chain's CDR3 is CASRVDRGGEQFF. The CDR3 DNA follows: TGTGCCAGCAGGGTTGATAGGGGTGGTGAGCAGTTCTTC.

The CDR3 loop reads CASSSSSAGLLYEQYF. CDR3 nucleotide sequence: TGTGCCAGCAGCTCGTCTAGCGCTGGCCTGTTGTACGAGCAGTACTTC. This chain connects TRBV7-6 to TRBJ2-7; a weak D match, TRBD2 (6 bases). Germline V gives CDR1 SGHVS, CDR2 FNYEAQ. This CDR3 contains 16 residues. V was trimmed by 4 bases and J by 4 bases, leaving 20 bases between them.

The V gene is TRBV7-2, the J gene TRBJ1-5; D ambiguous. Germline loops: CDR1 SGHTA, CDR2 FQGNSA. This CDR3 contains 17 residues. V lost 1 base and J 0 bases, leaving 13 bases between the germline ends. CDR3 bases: TGTGCCAGCAGCTTAGACGGGCCCCGGGGTAGCAATCAGCCCCAGCATTTT. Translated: CASSLDGPRGSNQPQHF. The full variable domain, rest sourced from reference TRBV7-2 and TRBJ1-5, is GAGVSQSPSNKVTEKGKDVELRCDPISGHTALYWYRQSLGQGLEFLIYFQGNSAPDKSGLPSDRFSAERTGGSVSTLTIQRTQQEDSAVYLCASSLDGPRGSNQPQHFGDGTRLSIL.

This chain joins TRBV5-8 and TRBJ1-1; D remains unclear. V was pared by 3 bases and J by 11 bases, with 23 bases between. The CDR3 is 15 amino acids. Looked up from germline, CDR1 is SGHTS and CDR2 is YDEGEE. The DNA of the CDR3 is TGTGCCAGCAGCTCATTACCGGGCCCAGCGGGTGCGGCTTTCTTT. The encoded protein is CASSSLPGPAGAAFF.

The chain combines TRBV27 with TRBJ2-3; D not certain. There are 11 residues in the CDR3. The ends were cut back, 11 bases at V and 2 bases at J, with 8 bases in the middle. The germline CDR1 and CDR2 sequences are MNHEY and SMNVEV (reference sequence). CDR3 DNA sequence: TGTGCCGTACATCACACAGATACGCAGTATTTT. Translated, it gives CAVHHTDTQYF.

The CDR3 loop is CASSPGVAGGPPDTQYF. CDR3 bases: TGTGCCAGCAGCCCCGGGGTAGCGGGGGGGCCCCCAGATACGCAGTATTTT. The J gene is TRBJ2-3, the V gene TRBV11-3, with TRBD2 matching over 11 bases. The CDR3 length is 17 residues. V lost 5 bases, J lost 4 bases, and 11 bases stayed unmatched. In germline, CDR1 is SGHNT, CDR2 YENEEA.

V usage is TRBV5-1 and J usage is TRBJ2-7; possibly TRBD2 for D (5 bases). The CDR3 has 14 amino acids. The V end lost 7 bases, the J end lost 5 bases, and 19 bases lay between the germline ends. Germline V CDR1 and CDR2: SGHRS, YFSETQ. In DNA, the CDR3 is TGCGCCAGCGCCTTGAGCGGAAGAGAGAACGAGCAGTACTTC. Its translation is CASALSGRENEQYF.

The CDR3 here is CASSSQPGQGVAGNTIYF. The CDR3 DNA reads as TGTGCCAGCAGCTCCCAACCTGGACAGGGGGTTGCTGGAAACACCATATATTTT. The chain is built from TRBV7-6 and TRBJ1-3; 10 bases are a match to TRBD1. Germline CDR1 SGHVS, CDR2 FNYEAQ. V was clipped by 4 bases and J by 2 bases; unmatched bases: 11. The CDR3 loop spans 18 amino acids.

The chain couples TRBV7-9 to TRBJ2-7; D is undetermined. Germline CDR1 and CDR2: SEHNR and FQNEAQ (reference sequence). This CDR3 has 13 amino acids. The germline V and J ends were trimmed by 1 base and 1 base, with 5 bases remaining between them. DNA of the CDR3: TGTGCCAGCAGCTTAGTTGCGTCCTACGAGCAGTACTTC. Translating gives CASSLVASYEQYF.

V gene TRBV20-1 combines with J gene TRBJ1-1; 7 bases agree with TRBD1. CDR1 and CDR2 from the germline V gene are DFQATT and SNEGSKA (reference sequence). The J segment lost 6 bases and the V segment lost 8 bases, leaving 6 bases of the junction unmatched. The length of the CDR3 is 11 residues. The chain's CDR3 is CSSRGEPEAFF. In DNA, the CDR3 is TGCAGTTCCAGGGGGGAACCTGAAGCTTTCTTT.

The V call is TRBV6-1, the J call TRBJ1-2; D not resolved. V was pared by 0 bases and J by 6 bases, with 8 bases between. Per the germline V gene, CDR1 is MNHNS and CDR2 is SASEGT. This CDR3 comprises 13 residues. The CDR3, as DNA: TGTGCCAGCAGTGAAGCCGGCGGGGATGGCTACACCTTC. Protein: CASSEAGGDGYTF.

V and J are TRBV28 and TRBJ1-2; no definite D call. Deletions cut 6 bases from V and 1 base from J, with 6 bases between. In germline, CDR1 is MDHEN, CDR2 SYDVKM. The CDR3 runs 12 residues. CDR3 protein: CASRGNNYGYTF. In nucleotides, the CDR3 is TGTGCCAGCAGGGGCAATAACTATGGCTACACCTTC.

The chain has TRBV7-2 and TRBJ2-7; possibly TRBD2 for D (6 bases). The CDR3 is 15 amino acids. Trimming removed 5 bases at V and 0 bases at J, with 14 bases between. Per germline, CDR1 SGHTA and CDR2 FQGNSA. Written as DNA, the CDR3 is TGTGCCAGCAGCCTATGGCGGGATAGCTCCTACGAGCAGTACTTC. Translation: CASSLWRDSSYEQYF.

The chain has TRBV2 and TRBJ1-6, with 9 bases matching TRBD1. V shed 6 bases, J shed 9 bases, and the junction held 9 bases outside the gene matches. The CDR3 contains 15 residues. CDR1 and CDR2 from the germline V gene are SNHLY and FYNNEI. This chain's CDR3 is CASRAGQGGRSPLHF. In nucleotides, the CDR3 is TGTGCCAGCAGGGCGGGACAGGGCGGGCGTTCACCCCTCCACTTT.

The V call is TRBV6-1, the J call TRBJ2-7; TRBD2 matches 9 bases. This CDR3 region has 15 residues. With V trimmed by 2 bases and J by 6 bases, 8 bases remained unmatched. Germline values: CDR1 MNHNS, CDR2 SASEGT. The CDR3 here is CASSELGGGAGEQYF. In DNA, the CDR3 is TGTGCCAGCAGTGAACTTGGCGGGGGGGCCGGCGAGCAGTACTTC.

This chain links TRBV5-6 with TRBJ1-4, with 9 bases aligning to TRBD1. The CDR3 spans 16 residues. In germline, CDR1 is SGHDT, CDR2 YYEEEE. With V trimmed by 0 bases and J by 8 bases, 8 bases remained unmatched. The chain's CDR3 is CASSLGAGQGREKLFF. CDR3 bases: TGTGCCAGCAGCTTGGGCGCGGGACAGGGAAGGGAAAAACTGTTTTTT.

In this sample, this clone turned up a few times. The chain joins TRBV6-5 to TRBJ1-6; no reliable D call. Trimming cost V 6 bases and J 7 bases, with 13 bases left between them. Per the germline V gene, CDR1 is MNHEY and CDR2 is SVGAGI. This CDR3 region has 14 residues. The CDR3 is CASRQSYTNSPLHF. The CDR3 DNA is TGTGCCAGCAGACAGAGTTATACCAATTCACCCCTCCACTTT.

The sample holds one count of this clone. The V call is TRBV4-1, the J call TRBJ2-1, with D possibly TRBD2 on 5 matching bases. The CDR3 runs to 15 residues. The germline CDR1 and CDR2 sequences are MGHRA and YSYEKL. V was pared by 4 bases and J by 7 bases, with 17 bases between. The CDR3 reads CASSPSPGTGNEQFF. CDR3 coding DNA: TGCGCCAGCAGCCCAAGCCCGGGCACGGGGAATGAGCAGTTCTTC.

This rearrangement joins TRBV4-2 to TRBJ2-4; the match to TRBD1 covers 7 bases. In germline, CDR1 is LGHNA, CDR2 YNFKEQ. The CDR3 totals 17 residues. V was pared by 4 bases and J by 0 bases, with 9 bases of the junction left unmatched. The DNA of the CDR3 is TGTGCCAGCAGCCTGCCCACAGGGGCCCTAGCCAAAAACATTCAGTACTTC. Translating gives CASSLPTGALAKNIQYF.

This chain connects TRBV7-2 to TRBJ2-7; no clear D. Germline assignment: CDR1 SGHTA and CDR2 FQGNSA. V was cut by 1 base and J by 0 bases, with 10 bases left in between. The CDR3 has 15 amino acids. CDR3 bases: TGTGCCAGCAGCTTAGGCAGGTATTTCTCCTACGAGCAGTACTTC. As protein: CASSLGRYFSYEQYF. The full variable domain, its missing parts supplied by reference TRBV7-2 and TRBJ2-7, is GAGVSQSPSNKVTEKGKDVELRCDPISGHTALYWYRQSLGQGLEFLIYFQGNSAPDKSGLPSDRFSAERTGGSVSTLTIQRTQQEDSAVYLCASSLGRYFSYEQYFGPGTRLTVT.

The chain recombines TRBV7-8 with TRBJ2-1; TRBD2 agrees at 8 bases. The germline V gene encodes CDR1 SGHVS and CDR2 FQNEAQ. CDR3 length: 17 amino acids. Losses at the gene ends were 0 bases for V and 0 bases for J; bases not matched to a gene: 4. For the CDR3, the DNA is TGTGCCAGCAGCTTAGCTTTGAGCGGGGGCTCCTACAATGAGCAGTTCTTC. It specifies CASSLALSGGSYNEQFF.

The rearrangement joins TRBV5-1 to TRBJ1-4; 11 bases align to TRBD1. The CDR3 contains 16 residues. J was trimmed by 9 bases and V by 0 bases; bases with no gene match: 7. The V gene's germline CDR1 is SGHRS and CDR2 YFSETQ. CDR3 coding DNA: TGCGCCAGCAGCTTGGCCGGGACAGGGGGTGACAAAAAACTGTTTTTT. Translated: CASSLAGTGGDKKLFF.

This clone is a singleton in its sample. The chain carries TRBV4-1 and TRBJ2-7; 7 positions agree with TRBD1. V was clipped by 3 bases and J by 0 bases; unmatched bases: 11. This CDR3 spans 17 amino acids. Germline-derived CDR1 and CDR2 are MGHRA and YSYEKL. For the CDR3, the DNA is TGCGCCAGCAGCCAGACAACAGGGGTCAGGAGCTCCTACGAGCAGTACTTC. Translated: CASSQTTGVRSSYEQYF.

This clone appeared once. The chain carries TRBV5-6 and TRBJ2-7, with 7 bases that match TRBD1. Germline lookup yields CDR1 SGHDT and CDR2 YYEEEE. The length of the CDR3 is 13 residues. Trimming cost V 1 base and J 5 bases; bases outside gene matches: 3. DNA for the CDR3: TGTGCCAGCAGCTTGACAGGGGTCCACGAGCAGTACTTC. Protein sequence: CASSLTGVHEQYF.

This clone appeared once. CDR3 coding DNA: TGTGCCAGCAGTAACCGACAGGACTACAATGAGCAGTTCTTC. Translated, it gives CASSNRQDYNEQFF. This rearrangement joins TRBV6-6 to TRBJ2-1; perhaps TRBD1 as D (6 bases). The germline V gene encodes CDR1 MNHNY and CDR2 SVGAGI (reference sequence). The CDR3 loop spans 14 amino acids. V lost 5 bases to trimming and J lost 3 bases, with 11 bases between them.

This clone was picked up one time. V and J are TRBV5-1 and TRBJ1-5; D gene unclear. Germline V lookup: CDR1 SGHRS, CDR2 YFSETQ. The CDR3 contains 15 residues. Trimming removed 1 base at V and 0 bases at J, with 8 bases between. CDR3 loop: CASSLSGDSNQPQHF. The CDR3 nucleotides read TGCGCCAGCAGCTTGAGCGGGGATAGCAATCAGCCCCAGCATTTT. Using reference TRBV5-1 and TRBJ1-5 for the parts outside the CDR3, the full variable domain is KAGVTQTPRYLIKTRGQQVTLSCSPISGHRSVSWYQQTPGQGLQFLFEYFSETQRNKGNFPGRFSGRQFSNSRSEMNVSTLELGDSALYLCASSLSGDSNQPQHFGDGTRLSIL.

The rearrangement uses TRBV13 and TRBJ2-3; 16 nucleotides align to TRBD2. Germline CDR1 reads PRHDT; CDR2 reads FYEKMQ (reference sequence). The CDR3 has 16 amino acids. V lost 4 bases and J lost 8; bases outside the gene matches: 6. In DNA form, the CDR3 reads TGTGCCAGCAGCTGGGGACTAGCGGGGGGGCATGGTACGCAGTATTTT. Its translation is CASSWGLAGGHGTQYF.

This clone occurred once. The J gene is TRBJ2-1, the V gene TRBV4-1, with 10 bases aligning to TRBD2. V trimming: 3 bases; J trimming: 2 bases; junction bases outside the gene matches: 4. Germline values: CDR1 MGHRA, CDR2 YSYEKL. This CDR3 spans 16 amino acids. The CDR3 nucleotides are TGCGCCAGCAGCCAGACCGGGACTAGCGCCTACAATGAGCAGTTCTTC. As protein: CASSQTGTSAYNEQFF.

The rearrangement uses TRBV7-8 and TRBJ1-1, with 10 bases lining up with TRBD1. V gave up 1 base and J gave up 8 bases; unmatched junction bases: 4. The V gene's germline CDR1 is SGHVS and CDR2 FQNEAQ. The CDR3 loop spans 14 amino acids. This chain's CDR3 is CASSLGDRGSEAFF. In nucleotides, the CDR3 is TGTGCCAGCAGCTTAGGGGACAGGGGATCAGAAGCTTTCTTT.

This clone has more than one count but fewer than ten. The CDR3, as DNA: TGCGCCAGCAGCCAACGTACTAACTCCTACGAGCAGTACTTC. It is translated as CASSQRTNSYEQYF. V usage is TRBV4-3 and J usage is TRBJ2-7; D gene uncertain. V was shortened by 2 bases and J by 0 bases, with 8 bases between the two germline ends. Germline-derived CDR1 and CDR2 are LGHNA and YSLEER. CDR3 length equals 14 residues.

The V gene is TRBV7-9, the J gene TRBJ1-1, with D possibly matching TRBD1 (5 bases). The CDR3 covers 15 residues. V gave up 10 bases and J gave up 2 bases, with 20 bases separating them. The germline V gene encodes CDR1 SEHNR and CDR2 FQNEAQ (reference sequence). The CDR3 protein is CAIPRGGGTNTEAFF. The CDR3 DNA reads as TGTGCCATACCCCGGGGTGGAGGGACCAACACTGAAGCTTTCTTT.